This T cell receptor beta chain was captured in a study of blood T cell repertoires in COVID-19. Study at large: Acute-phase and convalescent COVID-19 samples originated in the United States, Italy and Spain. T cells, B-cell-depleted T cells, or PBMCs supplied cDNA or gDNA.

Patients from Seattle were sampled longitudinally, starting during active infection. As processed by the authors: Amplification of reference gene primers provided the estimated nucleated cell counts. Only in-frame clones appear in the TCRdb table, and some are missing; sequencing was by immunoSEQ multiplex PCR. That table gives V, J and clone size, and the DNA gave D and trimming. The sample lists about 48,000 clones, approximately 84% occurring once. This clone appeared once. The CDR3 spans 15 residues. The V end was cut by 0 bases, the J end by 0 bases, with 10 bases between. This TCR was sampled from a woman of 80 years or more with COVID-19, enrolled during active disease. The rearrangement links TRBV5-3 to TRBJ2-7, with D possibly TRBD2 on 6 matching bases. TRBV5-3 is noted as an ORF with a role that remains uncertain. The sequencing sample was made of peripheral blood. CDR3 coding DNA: TGTGCCAGAAGCTTGGTAGCGGTAAGCTCCTACGAGCAGTACTTC. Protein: CARSLVAVSSYEQYF.